The clone carrying this T cell receptor beta chain was observed a single time. Germline V gene sequence: CDR1 MNHEY, CDR2 SMNVEV (reference sequence). Trimming stripped 2 bases from V and 0 bases from J, with 8 bases between. This CDR3 has 15 residues. Authors' processing steps: Nucleated cell number was recorded as an estimate derived from reference gene primer amplification. Measured with immunoSEQ multiplex PCR; TCRdb has only the in-frame clones, and not every one. The V and J calls and clone size come from that table; D and trimming were worked out from the DNA. The table has 130,000 to 150,000 clones, 75% to 90% seen once; the top ten hold about 1.7%. This specimen comes from a study of blood T cell repertoires in COVID-19. Overall study context: Material from acute and convalescent COVID-19 was sourced from the United States, Italy and Spain. PBMCs, B-cell-depleted T cells, or T cells provided the cDNA or gDNA that made up the material.

This sequence originates from a woman between 45 and 60 years old with acute or convalescent COVID-19. The sequenced material came from peripheral blood. This chain joins TRBV27 and TRBJ2-1; D gene unclear. CDR3 sequence reads: CASSLGLSSYNEQFF. The CDR3 DNA sequence: TGTGCCAGCAGTTTAGGGCTGAGCTCCTACAATGAGCAGTTCTTC.